The 16 T cell receptor beta chains below were found in one sample sequenced in a study of cytomegalovirus exposure and HLA in healthy donors. Both 60 Vbeta primers and 13 Jbeta primers went into the PCR. Produced via immunoSEQ multiplex PCR; TCRdb's table is partial and in-frame only. Among around 180,000 clones listed, around 80% were seen once. Sequencing used PBMCs. The source of these receptors is a young man in good health and CMV-seronegative.

The genes are TRBV7-2 and TRBJ2-1, with a weak D call TRBD1 (5 bases). Germline V lookup: CDR1 SGHTA, CDR2 FQGNSA. The V gene lost 1 base and the J gene lost 8 bases, with 15 bases spanning the gap. This CDR3 spans 15 amino acids. CDR3: CASSLGGLENDEQFF. CDR3 DNA: TGTGCCAGCAGCTTAGGGGGCCTTGAGAACGATGAGCAGTTCTTC.

The sample holds a few counts of this clone. The chain has TRBV5-1 and TRBJ2-1; D might be TRBD1 (6 bases). The CDR3 totals 14 residues. CDR1 and CDR2 (germline): SGHRS, YFSETQ. Trimming cost V 4 bases and J 4 bases, with 12 bases left between them. This CDR3 reads CASSPRTAYNEQFF. CDR3 in DNA: TGCGCCAGCAGCCCTCGGACAGCATACAATGAGCAGTTCTTC. The variable domain in full, completed from reference TRBV5-1 and TRBJ2-1, reads KAGVTQTPRYLIKTRGQQVTLSCSPISGHRSVSWYQQTPGQGLQFLFEYFSETQRNKGNFPGRFSGRQFSNSRSEMNVSTLELGDSALYLCASSPRTAYNEQFFGPGTRLTVL.

The chain couples TRBV15 to TRBJ1-2; 8 bases are a match to TRBD1. The length of the CDR3 is 16 residues. Unmatched junction bases numbered 3, after V lost 0 bases and J lost 0 bases. Germline CDR1 is LNHNV and CDR2 is YYDKDF (reference sequence). The DNA of the CDR3 is TGTGCCACCAGCAGAGATCAGGGGGCGGCTAACTATGGCTACACCTTC. It translates to CATSRDQGAANYGYTF.

This chain joins TRBV7-9 and TRBJ2-7; D might be TRBD2 (5 bases). Trimming stripped 1 base from V and 0 bases from J, with 16 bases between. The germline CDR1 and CDR2 sequences are SEHNR and FQNEAQ (reference sequence). There are 17 residues in the CDR3. The CDR3 protein is CASSLGLSVGSSYEQYF. The CDR3 coding sequence is TGTGCCAGCAGCTTAGGGTTGTCAGTGGGGAGCTCCTACGAGCAGTACTTC.

The rearrangement links TRBV7-2 to TRBJ1-4, with D maybe TRBD1 (6 bases). Germline CDR1 is SGHTA and CDR2 is FQGNSA. The V end lost 4 bases, the J end lost 0 bases, and 21 bases lay between the germline ends. CDR3 size: 19 residues. DNA of the CDR3: TGTGCCAGCAGCTCCCAGAACCAACAGGGATCGACAACTAATGAAAAACTGTTTTTT. Encoded protein: CASSSQNQQGSTTNEKLFF.

The chain's CDR3 is CASSNKGLAGITDTQYF. CDR3 sequence (DNA): TGTGCCAGCAGCAACAAAGGACTAGCGGGAATCACAGATACGCAGTATTTT. This chain connects TRBV28 to TRBJ2-3; 12 nucleotides agree with TRBD2. The CDR3 is 17 residues long. CDR1 and CDR2 (germline): MDHEN, SYDVKM. Unmatched junction bases numbered 9, after V lost 6 bases and J lost 2 bases.

The gene calls are TRBV7-3 and TRBJ2-6, with 10 bases aligning to TRBD2. J gave up 2 bases and V 3 bases, and 4 bases lay outside the gene matches. Germline CDR1 and CDR2: SGHTA and FQGTGA. The CDR3 totals 17 residues. In DNA, the CDR3 is TGTGCCAGCAGCTTGCTAGCGGGAGTAGCTGGGGCCAACGTCCTGACTTTC. This encodes CASSLLAGVAGANVLTF.

The gene calls are TRBV19 and TRBJ2-1, with 8 bases fitting TRBD2. CDR1 is LNHDA and CDR2 is SQIVND in the germline V gene (reference sequence). J lost 7 bases, V lost 7 bases, and 9 bases had no gene match. The CDR3 loop spans 14 amino acids. The CDR3 reads CASKSGGVENEQFF. CDR3 nucleotides: TGTGCCAGTAAAAGCGGGGGCGTCGAGAATGAGCAGTTCTTC.

This sequence joins TRBV5-1 and TRBJ2-1, with D perhaps matching TRBD2 (7 bases). The CDR3 extends over 13 amino acids. V shed 4 bases and J shed 4 bases, with 9 bases lying between them. Per germline, CDR1 SGHRS and CDR2 YFSETQ. CDR3 in amino acids: CASSGRGYNEQFF. The CDR3 DNA is TGCGCCAGCAGCGGGAGGGGGTACAATGAGCAGTTCTTC.

J is TRBJ2-2 and V is TRBV9; weak D call: TRBD2 (6 bases). This CDR3 is 16 amino acids long. Trimming cost V 6 bases and J 0 bases, with 15 bases left between them. CDR1 and CDR2 from the germline V gene are SGDLS and YYNGEE. DNA of the CDR3: TGTGCCAGCACCTACCACAGCGGGTCGAACACCGGGGAGCTGTTTTTT. It codes for CASTYHSGSNTGELFF.

The chain carries TRBV11-3 and TRBJ2-1; 10 nucleotides align to TRBD2. CDR1 SGHNT and CDR2 YENEEA come from the germline V gene. V trimming: 5 bases; J trimming: 3 bases; junction bases outside the gene matches: 4. The length of the CDR3 is 15 residues. CDR3 loop: CASSRTSGNYNEQFF. DNA for the CDR3: TGTGCCAGCAGCCGGACTAGCGGAAACTACAATGAGCAGTTCTTC.

V and J are TRBV30 and TRBJ1-1; a possible D gene is TRBD1 (5 bases). This CDR3 is 14 amino acids long. The germline V gene encodes CDR1 GTSNPN and CDR2 SVGIG (reference sequence). Trimming left V 3 bases short and J 1 base short, with 12 bases between. The CDR3 DNA reads as TGTGCCTGGAGCGTTAGTAGGGGGAACACTGAAGCTTTCTTT. Protein sequence: CAWSVSRGNTEAFF. Looking up the rest from reference TRBV30 and TRBJ1-1 gives the full variable domain: SQTIHQWPATLVQPVGSPLSLECTVEGTSNPNLYWYRQAAGRGLQLLFYSVGIGQISSEVPQNLSASRPQDRQFILSSKKLLLSDSGFYLCAWSVSRGNTEAFFGQGTRLTVV.

The rearrangement joins TRBV20-1 to TRBJ2-5, with D unresolved. CDR3 size: 11 residues. CDR1 DFQATT and CDR2 SNEGSKA come from the germline V gene (reference sequence). The CDR3 DNA reads as TGCGGTGGGCAGGACCAAGAGACCCAGTACTTC. Its protein is CGGQDQETQYF.

The rearrangement joins TRBV27 to TRBJ2-7; D not certain. This CDR3 spans 13 amino acids. In germline, CDR1 is MNHEY, CDR2 SMNVEV (reference sequence). V was cut by 2 bases and J by 1 base, with 6 bases left in between. CDR3 DNA sequence: TGTGCCAGCAGTTTAGCAGGATCCTACGAGCAGTACTTC. Its translation is CASSLAGSYEQYF.

This clone has a handful of counts. The rearrangement links TRBV28 to TRBJ1-2; possible D gene TRBD1, 5 bases. V lost 3 bases and J 2 bases, leaving 13 bases between the germline ends. This CDR3 spans 15 amino acids. Per germline, CDR1 MDHEN and CDR2 SYDVKM. The CDR3 here is CASSFLGATNYGYTF. The CDR3 DNA follows: TGTGCCAGCAGTTTTCTTGGGGCCACAAACTATGGCTACACCTTC.

The V call is TRBV2, the J call TRBJ2-7, with TRBD1 identical over 9 bases. This CDR3 is 13 amino acids long. After removal of 7 bases from V and 2 bases from J, the junction contained 3 bases not matched to a gene. Per germline, CDR1 SNHLY and CDR2 FYNNEI. The CDR3: CASKGDRAYEQYF. As DNA, the CDR3 is TGTGCCAGCAAAGGGGACAGGGCCTACGAGCAGTACTTC.